This entry lists 19 T cell receptor beta chains sequenced from one sample in a study of control samples from healthy donors and cancer patients. The method was immunoSEQ multiplex PCR; TCRdb's version includes in-frame clones alone and lacks a portion of them. The repertoire consists of roughly 450,000 clones, with approximately 90% occurring once and the leading ten covering around 6.4%. Sequencing was carried out using PBMCs. These receptors all stem from a man between 35 and 55 years old with head and neck cancer.

A word on this clone: Relative to the germline gene, one junction end is altered; a read error may explain this. The chain has TRBV7-9 and TRBJ2-1, with D perhaps TRBD2 (6 bases). Germline CDR1 and CDR2: SEHNR and FQNEAQ (reference sequence). The CDR3 runs 14 residues. The CDR3, as DNA: TGTGCCAGCAGCTTGCCCGGGACTGCCAATCAGCAGTTCTTC. Translation gives CASSLPGTANQQFF.

The chain couples TRBV7-9 to TRBJ2-1, with D possibly being TRBD1 (6 bases). The CDR3 is 16 residues long. The germline V gene encodes CDR1 SEHNR and CDR2 FQNEAQ (reference sequence). V shed 1 base and J shed 0 bases, with 10 bases lying between them. In DNA form, the CDR3 reads TGTGCCAGCAGCTTAGTAAGGGGGAGCTCCTACAATGAGCAGTTCTTC. Residues: CASSLVRGSSYNEQFF.

This sequence joins TRBV19 and TRBJ1-1; unclear D gene. Trimming pared 8 bases from V and 6 bases from J, leaving 19 bases between. Looked up from germline, CDR1 is LNHDA and CDR2 is SQIVND (reference sequence). This CDR3 is 14 amino acids long. The CDR3 bases are TGTGCCAGTGGGTTCGTCGAGGGCAAGGCTGAAGCTTTCTTT. This sequence encodes CASGFVEGKAEAFF.

The chain uses TRBV6-5 and TRBJ2-7; perhaps D is TRBD1 or TRBD2 (5 bases each). V was cut by 2 bases and J by 5 bases, with 19 bases left in between. This CDR3 has 16 amino acids. Germline V gene sequence: CDR1 MNHEY, CDR2 SVGAGI. This CDR3 reads CASSYTPGPGSDEQYF. The CDR3 region has the DNA TGTGCCAGCAGTTACACCCCGGGACCCGGGTCGGACGAGCAGTACTTC.

The chain employs TRBV3-1 (or the pseudogene TRBV3-2) and TRBJ2-7, with D perhaps matching TRBD1 (6 bases). The length of the CDR3 is 12 residues. The V gene lost 4 bases and the J gene lost 4 bases, with 8 bases spanning the gap. Germline V gene lookup returns CDR1 LGHDT and CDR2 YNNKEL (reference sequence). The chain's CDR3 is CASSPTGYEQYF. The CDR3 DNA reads TGTGCCAGCAGCCCTACAGGGTACGAGCAGTACTTC.

V is TRBV30 and J is TRBJ2-7, with a possible D match to TRBD1 (6 bases). The CDR3 loop spans 13 amino acids. V lost 2 bases and J lost 4, with 12 bases in between. Germline V gene data show CDR1 as GTSNPN and CDR2 as SVGIG (reference sequence). The CDR3 reads CAWSYGTIYEQYF. In DNA, the CDR3 is TGTGCCTGGAGTTACGGGACAATATACGAGCAGTACTTC.

The CDR3 sequence: CASSYGRSYGYTF. In nucleotides, the CDR3 is TGTGCCAGCAGTTATGGCAGGAGCTATGGCTACACCTTC. This chain joins TRBV27 and TRBJ1-2; no definite D call. This CDR3 has 13 amino acids. CDR1 and CDR2 (germline): MNHEY, SMNVEV (reference sequence). V lost 4 bases and J lost 4, with 10 bases in between.

The genes are TRBV4-2 and TRBJ2-3; weak D call: TRBD2 (5 bases). The CDR3 is 15 amino acids. Per the germline V gene, CDR1 is LGHNA and CDR2 is YNFKEQ. V lost 0 bases and J lost 2, with 9 bases in between. CDR3 DNA sequence: TGTGCCAGCAGCCAAGAGAGCGGATACACAGATACGCAGTATTTT. It yields the protein CASSQESGYTDTQYF.

The chain couples TRBV6-5 to TRBJ2-1; TRBD2 matches 10 bases. The J segment lost 3 bases and the V segment lost 5 bases, leaving 4 bases of the junction unmatched. This CDR3 spans 15 amino acids. Germline CDR1 is MNHEY and CDR2 is SVGAGI. CDR3 nucleotides: TGTGCCAGCAGTCCAATAGCGGGAGGCTACAATGAGCAGTTCTTC. Its protein product is CASSPIAGGYNEQFF.

The CDR3 loop is CAISSGEGQPQHF. The CDR3 DNA is TGTGCCATCAGCTCAGGGGAAGGGCAGCCCCAGCATTTT. The chain is built from TRBV10-3 and TRBJ1-5, with a weak D call TRBD1 (6 bases). Per the germline V gene, CDR1 is ENHRY and CDR2 is SYGVKD. V was pared by 6 bases and J by 7 bases, with 13 bases between. The CDR3 has 13 residues.

This chain connects TRBV6-5 to TRBJ2-3, with 9 bases identical to TRBD1. Germline V gene data show CDR1 as MNHEY and CDR2 as SVGAGI. V lost 3 bases to trimming and J lost 5 bases; unmatched junction nucleotides: 9. The CDR3 extends over 16 amino acids. The CDR3 reads CASSYLGQGALDTQYF. CDR3 DNA: TGTGCCAGCAGTTATCTGGGACAGGGCGCTCTAGATACGCAGTATTTT.

The chain joins TRBV9 to TRBJ1-1; tentative D call: TRBD1 (6 bases). Per germline, CDR1 SGDLS and CDR2 YYNGEE. The length of the CDR3 is 15 residues. Trimming removed 0 bases at V and 1 base at J, with 10 bases between. The DNA of the CDR3 is TGTGCCAGCAGCGTAGGGGGACACCCGAACACTGAAGCTTTCTTT. Its protein is CASSVGGHPNTEAFF.

The chain couples TRBV28 to TRBJ2-5, with 10 nucleotides matching TRBD1. Germline V gene data show CDR1 as MDHEN and CDR2 as SYDVKM. This CDR3 comprises 15 residues. V dropped 5 bases and J dropped 4; count of bases not matched to a gene: 7. CDR3 in DNA: TGTGCCAGCAGTCCAATGACAGGGGGCGCAGAGACCCAGTACTTC. Protein sequence: CASSPMTGGAETQYF. The variable domain in full, with the rest retrieved from reference TRBV28 and TRBJ2-5, is DVKVTQSSRYLVKRTGEKVFLECVQDMDHENMFWYRQDPGLGLRLIYFSYDVKMKEKGDIPEGYSVSREKKERFSLILESASTNQTSMYLCASSPMTGGAETQYFGPGTRLLVL.

This chain joins TRBV3-1 (or the pseudogene TRBV3-2) and TRBJ2-2, with TRBD2 matching 7 bases. Germline CDR1 and CDR2: LGHDT and YNNKEL (reference sequence). The CDR3 totals 18 residues. V lost 1 base to trimming and J lost 1 base; unmatched junction nucleotides: 9. The CDR3 reads CASSQARGAGENTGELFF. CDR3 DNA: TGTGCCAGCAGCCAAGCTCGAGGCGCGGGGGAGAACACCGGGGAGCTGTTTTTT.

The V gene is TRBV5-1, the J gene TRBJ2-3; D gene unclear. Germline-derived CDR1 and CDR2 are SGHRS and YFSETQ. V lost 0 bases, J lost 0 bases, and 8 bases lay in between. There are 15 residues in the CDR3. As DNA, the CDR3 is TGCGCCAGCAGCTTGGCCGGAGTTAGCACAGATACGCAGTATTTT. It translates to CASSLAGVSTDTQYF.

V is TRBV9 and J is TRBJ2-1; D gene unclear. This CDR3 region has 13 residues. Trimming pared 0 bases from V and 5 bases from J, leaving 6 bases between. Per the germline V gene, CDR1 is SGDLS and CDR2 is YYNGEE. The CDR3 bases are TGTGCCAGCAGCGTAGGACCAAACAATGAGCAGTTCTTC. Translated, it gives CASSVGPNNEQFF.

This rearrangement joins TRBV7-9 to TRBJ2-3; the D is unclear. CDR3 length equals 12 residues. Germline values: CDR1 SEHNR, CDR2 FQNEAQ (reference sequence). V lost 5 bases to trimming and J lost 2 bases, with 5 bases between them. The CDR3 nucleotides read TGTGCCAGCAGCAGGGTCACAGATACGCAGTATTTT. It encodes CASSRVTDTQYF.

The genes are TRBV7-9 and TRBJ2-1; 7 positions agree with TRBD1. CDR1 and CDR2 from the germline V gene are SEHNR and FQNEAQ (reference sequence). The ends lost 5 bases at V and 0 bases at J; junction bases unmatched: 13. This CDR3 spans 18 amino acids. CDR3 amino acids: CASSKGAGAQSSYNEQFF. In DNA form, the CDR3 reads TGTGCCAGCAGCAAGGGGGCTGGGGCCCAGAGCTCCTACAATGAGCAGTTCTTC.

The chain is built from TRBV29-1 and TRBJ2-7, with D tentatively TRBD1 (5 bases). V lost 7 bases and J 1 base, leaving 11 bases between the germline ends. Germline-derived CDR1 and CDR2 are SQVTM and ANQGSEA. The CDR3 length is 12 residues. Written as DNA, the CDR3 is TGCAGCGCCGGACACTCGTCCTACGAGCAGTACTTC. It specifies CSAGHSSYEQYF.